The 23 T cell receptor beta chains listed next were all sequenced from one sample in a study of shared clonotypes between healthy human individuals. Profiled with immunoSEQ multiplex PCR; TCRdb holds only in-frame clones, not every one. The sample includes 2 million to 2.5 million clones, less than 95% of them seen just once. Source material: naive CD4+ T cells from PBMCs. The subset was: CD45RA+ positively selected. These receptors all stem from a man younger than 35 in good health. Some clones in this sample may be carry-over from other donors' samples.

The chain has TRBV7-8 and TRBJ1-2; D gene ambiguous. Looked up from germline, CDR1 is SGHVS and CDR2 is FQNEAQ. This CDR3 has 11 residues. Trimming left V 5 bases short and J 8 bases short, with 9 bases between. CDR3 sequence reads: CASSPAFGYTF. Written as DNA, the CDR3 is TGTGCCAGCAGCCCCGCTTTCGGCTACACCTTC. Variable domain in full (rest from reference TRBV7-8 and TRBJ1-2): GAGVSQSPRYKVAKRGQDVALRCDPISGHVSLFWYQQALGQGPEFLTYFQNEAQLDKSGLPSDRFFAERPEGSVSTLKIQRTQQEDSAVYLCASSPAFGYTFGSGTRLTVV.

This rearrangement joins TRBV5-1 to TRBJ1-3; no clear D gene. Germline CDR1 SGHRS, CDR2 YFSETQ. There are 14 residues in the CDR3. Trimming shortened V by 1 base and J by 2 bases, and 7 bases separated the two germline ends. CDR3 residues: CASSLPGPGNTIYF. In nucleotides, the CDR3 is TGCGCCAGCAGCTTGCCAGGACCTGGAAACACCATATATTTT.

This clone was counted a single time. Other nucleotide sequences in the sample specify the same CDR3. V and J are TRBV11-3 and TRBJ2-7, with D unclear. CDR1 is SGHNT, CDR2 YENEEA, per germline. CDR3 length equals 14 residues. V shed 1 base and J shed 0 bases, with 7 bases lying between them. This CDR3 is CASSLGGSSYEQYF. DNA of the CDR3: TGTGCCAGCAGCTTAGGGGGATCCTCCTACGAGCAGTACTTC.

This clone appeared a single time. The chain carries TRBV5-6 and TRBJ2-1, with TRBD2 matching 7 bases. J was trimmed by 4 bases and V by 5 bases; bases with no gene match: 12. The CDR3 runs 16 residues. Germline-derived CDR1 and CDR2 are SGHDT and YYEEEE. CDR3 coding DNA: TGTGCCAGCAGTTATTCCGGGACTAAGAGGTACAATGAGCAGTTCTTC. Translating gives CASSYSGTKRYNEQFF.

The chain combines TRBV27 with TRBJ1-5, with 7 bases lining up with TRBD1. This CDR3 has 14 residues. With V trimmed by 6 bases and J by 2 bases, 4 bases remained unmatched. Germline CDR1 and CDR2: MNHEY and SMNVEV (reference sequence). This CDR3 is CASRPQGGNQPQHF. The CDR3 DNA reads as TGTGCCAGCAGACCTCAGGGGGGCAATCAGCCCCAGCATTTT.

The chain carries TRBV9 and TRBJ1-2, with 7 positions matching TRBD1. J gave up 4 bases and V 0 bases, and 3 bases lay outside the gene matches. CDR1 SGDLS and CDR2 YYNGEE come from the germline V gene. The CDR3 is 14 amino acids. In DNA form, the CDR3 reads TGTGCCAGCAGCGTAGAGACAGGGTTCTATGGCTACACCTTC. Translating gives CASSVETGFYGYTF.

The gene calls are TRBV19 and TRBJ2-2; 7 bases are shared with TRBD2. In germline, CDR1 is LNHDA, CDR2 SQIVND (reference sequence). V dropped 1 base and J dropped 4; count of bases not matched to a gene: 3. There are 15 residues in the CDR3. The DNA for the CDR3 is TGTGCCAGTAGTATAGGCAGGGAGGGCACCGGGGAGCTGTTTTTT. It codes for CASSIGREGTGELFF.

V gene TRBV28 combines with J gene TRBJ1-5; TRBD1 might be the D (5 bases). V dropped 6 bases and J dropped 1 base, with 10 bases sitting between them. This CDR3 is 14 amino acids long. Germline V gives CDR1 MDHEN, CDR2 SYDVKM. The CDR3 DNA is TGTGCCAGCAGCATGGGGGGGAGCAATCAGCCCCAGCATTTT. Translating gives CASSMGGSNQPQHF.

This sequence joins TRBV5-1 and TRBJ2-5, with a tentative D call TRBD1 (6 bases). This CDR3 is built from 16 residues. V was clipped by 4 bases and J by 3 bases, with 19 bases between them. Germline CDR1 reads SGHRS; CDR2 reads YFSETQ. CDR3 DNA sequence: TGCGCCAGCAGCACCGGTGCAGGGGAGCGCGAAGAGACCCAGTACTTC. This translates into CASSTGAGEREETQYF.

V gene TRBV4-1 combines with J gene TRBJ2-3, with 8 bases fitting TRBD2. The CDR3 loop spans 16 amino acids. Trimming at V came to 3 bases and at J to 5 bases, leaving 10 bases not matched to a gene. Germline V gene data show CDR1 as MGHRA and CDR2 as YSYEKL. CDR3 loop: CASSQEDSGKVDTQYF. The CDR3 DNA follows: TGCGCCAGCAGCCAGGAAGATAGCGGGAAAGTAGATACGCAGTATTTT.

The rearrangement uses TRBV13 and TRBJ2-5; the match to TRBD2 covers 10 bases. Unmatched junction bases numbered 8, after V lost 6 bases and J lost 1 base. Germline V gene sequence: CDR1 PRHDT, CDR2 FYEKMQ (reference sequence). CDR3 length: 16 residues. The CDR3 nucleotides read TGTGCCAGCAGTCTCCTCGGGACTAGCGCCCAAGAGACCCAGTACTTC. Translated: CASSLLGTSAQETQYF.

This chain joins TRBV10-3 and TRBJ2-1; TRBD2 is a possible D gene (6 bases). Germline CDR1 and CDR2: ENHRY and SYGVKD. The CDR3 runs to 13 residues. The V end lost 3 bases, the J end lost 5 bases, and 8 bases lay between the germline ends. The CDR3 loop is CAISDRGNNEQFF. As DNA, the CDR3 is TGTGCCATCAGTGACCGCGGGAACAATGAGCAGTTCTTC.

The J gene is TRBJ1-1, the V gene TRBV27; D is possibly TRBD1 (6 bases). The germline V gene has CDR1 MNHEY and CDR2 SMNVEV (reference sequence). The CDR3 extends over 17 amino acids. Between the trimmed V and J ends, which lost 2 bases and 1 base, there was a span of 17 bases. CDR3 sequence: CASSLSSWGRRNTEAFF. The CDR3 nucleotides read TGTGCCAGCAGTTTAAGCTCCTGGGGGCGACGGAACACTGAAGCTTTCTTT.

The V gene is TRBV28, the J gene TRBJ1-4; TRBD1 might be the D (6 bases). Germline loops: CDR1 MDHEN, CDR2 SYDVKM. Between the trimmed V and J ends, which lost 4 bases and 4 bases, there was a span of 13 bases. The length of the CDR3 is 15 residues. CDR3 bases: TGTGCCAGCAGTTCGACGGGACACAGTAATGAAAAACTGTTTTTT. Translating gives CASSSTGHSNEKLFF.

The chain has TRBV30 and TRBJ1-3; no clear D gene. The germline V gene encodes CDR1 GTSNPN and CDR2 SVGIG (reference sequence). Trimming removed 3 bases from V and 2 bases from J, with 11 bases in between. The CDR3 covers 14 residues. The CDR3, as DNA: TGTGCCTGGAGCGATAGGCGGGCTGGAAACACCATATATTTT. As protein: CAWSDRRAGNTIYF.

This chain joins TRBV5-1 and TRBJ1-2; unclear D gene. The V and J ends lost 5 bases and 1 base respectively, with 9 bases between them. Germline loops: CDR1 SGHRS, CDR2 YFSETQ. The CDR3 covers 13 residues. The DNA for the CDR3 is TGCGCCAGCAGACACGACCTTAACTATGGCTACACCTTC. Protein product: CASRHDLNYGYTF. The complete variable domain, with remaining parts taken from reference TRBV5-1 and TRBJ1-2, reads KAGVTQTPRYLIKTRGQQVTLSCSPISGHRSVSWYQQTPGQGLQFLFEYFSETQRNKGNFPGRFSGRQFSNSRSEMNVSTLELGDSALYLCASRHDLNYGYTFGSGTRLTVV.

A remark on this clone: The junction and the germline gene differ at one end; a read error may be behind it. This chain links TRBV5-4 with TRBJ2-7, with 14 bases fitting TRBD2. This CDR3 contains 13 residues. Per germline, CDR1 SGHNT and CDR2 YYREEE (reference sequence). The CDR3 loop reads CASSQRLAGGIAF. The CDR3 DNA sequence: TGTGCCAGCAGCCAAAGACTAGCGGGAGGGATTGCCTTC.

V is TRBV7-9 and J is TRBJ1-5; D is ambiguous. The V gene's germline CDR1 is SEHNR and CDR2 FQNEAQ (reference sequence). CDR3 length equals 15 residues. V was trimmed by 6 bases and J by 4 bases, leaving 16 bases between them. CDR3 coding DNA: TGTGCCAGCAGTCCTGGTGGCTCGGGGAATCAGCCCCAGCATTTT. It specifies CASSPGGSGNQPQHF.

The CDR3 region is CASRLSAGDTYGYTF. CDR3 DNA: TGTGCCAGCCGCCTTTCGGCAGGAGACACCTATGGCTACACCTTC. The chain links TRBV28 to TRBJ1-2; D gene uncertain. Germline V gene data show CDR1 as MDHEN and CDR2 as SYDVKM. The CDR3 consists of 15 residues. Trimming cost V 8 bases and J 4 bases, with 20 bases left between them.

Concerning this clone itself: Additional DNA sequences in this sample encode the identical CDR3. V gene TRBV4-1 combines with J gene TRBJ1-3; unclear D gene. The germline CDR1 and CDR2 sequences are MGHRA and YSYEKL. The CDR3 spans 13 residues. The V end lost 1 base, the J end lost 4 bases, and 5 bases lay between the germline ends. This chain's CDR3 is CASSQVGGNTIYF. The CDR3 nucleotides are TGCGCCAGCAGCCAAGTTGGGGGAAACACCATATATTTT.

There are a few counts of this clone. This chain connects TRBV29-1 to TRBJ1-4, with D unresolved. This CDR3 has 13 residues. CDR1 and CDR2 (germline): SQVTM, ANQGSEA. Trimming removed 5 bases from V and 7 bases from J, with 14 bases in between. CDR3 amino acids: CSVSGWPREKLFF. Written as DNA, the CDR3 is TGCAGCGTTAGTGGATGGCCTCGTGAAAAACTGTTTTTT.

This sequence joins TRBV4-3 and TRBJ1-2, with 7 bases fitting TRBD1. CDR3 length: 17 amino acids. V dropped 0 bases and J dropped 4; count of bases not matched to a gene: 11. CDR1 is LGHNA and CDR2 is YSLEER in the germline V gene. This CDR3 is CASSQDFGTALGYGYTF. CDR3 sequence (DNA): TGCGCCAGCAGCCAAGATTTCGGGACAGCGCTAGGCTATGGCTACACCTTC.

Of note for this clone: The same CDR3 also results from other DNA sequences found in this sample. This chain uses TRBV6-4 with TRBJ1-5; 9 bases match TRBD1. Per the germline V gene, CDR1 is MRHNA and CDR2 is SNTAGT. This CDR3 comprises 13 residues. After removal of 6 bases from V and 7 bases from J, the junction contained 4 bases not matched to a gene. This CDR3 is CASSRDRDQPQHF. DNA for the CDR3: TGTGCCAGCAGCCGGGACAGGGACCAGCCCCAGCATTTT.